The sequence of this TCR beta chain was determined in a study of T-cell reconstitution after alpha-beta-depleted transplantation in children. Study-wide results and caveats: Reportedly, only several hundred clones from non-depleted graft cells drove alpha-beta T-cell counts at about two months. Surviving recipient T cells and thymic progenitors accounted for the high day-60 TCRbeta diversity observed in some patients. T-cell counts and diversity were attributed mostly to newly produced T cells one year after transplant.

For TCRbeta, the library was prepared with unique molecular identifiers. TCRdb reprocessed the PCR reads via MiXCR and lists one record per CDR3 protein. This table has over 200,000 distinct CDR3 sequences, around 9.9% appearing once. From germline, CDR1 is SGHDT and CDR2 YYEEEE. Trimming took 4 bases from V and 0 from J, leaving 7 bases between them. The length of the CDR3 is 13 residues. Worth noting for this clonotype: What it binds is unknown. Given a much more abundant clone one base away, this may be a read error.

This TCR was sampled from a child under two years old with acute myeloid leukemia, due to receive a stem cell transplant. This chain connects TRBV5-6 to TRBJ2-5; D ambiguous. The source material was PBMCs, sampled before TCRalphabeta/CD19-depleted stem cell transplant. For the CDR3, the DNA is TGTGCCAGCAGCCCCTACTACCAAGAGACCCAGTACTTC. Translated, it gives CASSPYYQETQYF.